Listed below are T cell receptor beta chains from one sample, sequenced in a study of Ad26.COV2.S vaccination and SARS-CoV-2 variants. The data were produced by immunoSEQ multiplex PCR, yet TCRdb's version contains in-frame clones alone and is incomplete. The sample comprises about 390,000 clones, 88% of which are singletons, and roughly 3% rests with the top ten. Material: peripheral blood, obtained in a trial of Ad26.COV2.S vaccine versus placebo. These receptors came from a person between 18 and 65 years old who received the Ad26.COV2.S COVID-19 vaccine or a placebo. CDR3s include the opening cysteine and the closing phenylalanine or tryptophan. Fields, in order: J gene, clone size, V gene, D gene, CDR3 DNA, CDR3 protein. The D gene is left open where the match is weak. Clone size is stated in some rows and not others, as once, few, many or a class when expanded.

J: TRBJ1-1; size: -; V: TRBV30; D: -; DNA: TGTGCCTGGAGTCCAGGGGCCACTGAAGCTTTCTTT; CDR3: CAWSPGATEAFF
J: TRBJ1-1; size: once; V: TRBV3-1/TRBV3-2; D: -; DNA: TGTGCCAGCAGCCAAGTCAGGGAAACTGAAGCTTTCTTT; CDR3: CASSQVRETEAFF
J: TRBJ1-4; size: -; V: TRBV29-1; D: -; DNA: TGCAGCGTCGTCGGACGGGTGGGAAAACTGTTTTTT; CDR3: CSVVGRVGKLFF
J: TRBJ2-5; size: -; V: TRBV7-2; D: -; DNA: TGTGCCAGCAGCATCCAAACTGGGGGAGTCCAGTACTTC; CDR3: CASSIQTGGVQYF
J: TRBJ1-4; size: -; V: TRBV6-5; D: TRBD1; DNA: TGTGCCAGCAAGGAACAGGGGGCAAATGAAAAACTGTTTTTT; CDR3: CASKEQGANEKLFF
J: TRBJ1-3; size: -; V: TRBV6-5; D: -; DNA: TGTGCCAGCAGGCAAGGAAACACCATATATTTT; CDR3: CASRQGNTIYF
J: TRBJ1-5; size: -; V: TRBV7-2; D: -; DNA: TGTGCCAGCAGTCTCCGGGGGGGGATCAATCAGCCCCAGCATTTT; CDR3: CASSLRGGINQPQHF
J: TRBJ1-1; size: once; V: TRBV2; D: -; DNA: TGTGCCACACCGGGACGGATTAACACTGAAGCTTTCTTT; CDR3: CATPGRINTEAFF
J: TRBJ2-1; size: -; V: TRBV5-1; D: -; DNA: TGCGCCAGCAGCCCAATACTAGGCACAATTATGAACAATGAGCAGTTCTTC; CDR3: CASSPILGTIMNNEQFF
J: TRBJ2-5; size: -; V: TRBV10-1; D: TRBD2; DNA: TGCGCCAGCAGTGAAGGACTAGCGGGGGAGAAAGAGACCCAGTACTTC; CDR3: CASSEGLAGEKETQYF
J: TRBJ1-1; size: -; V: TRBV19; D: -; DNA: TGTGCCAGTAGTAAGGCGACAGCTGCTATGAACACTGAAGCTTTCTTT; CDR3: CASSKATAAMNTEAFF
J: TRBJ2-5; size: once; V: TRBV20-1; D: -; DNA: TGCAGTGTGGGGGAGACCCAGTACTTC; CDR3: CSVGETQYF
J: TRBJ2-7; size: -; V: TRBV6-5; D: TRBD2; DNA: TGTGCCACACGGGGGGGGAACCCCTTTTACGAGCAGTACTTC; CDR3: CATRGGNPFYEQYF
J: TRBJ1-1; size: -; V: TRBV12-3/TRBV12-4; D: -; DNA: TGTGCCAGCAGATATTTTGGGCCGACTGAAGCTTTCTTT; CDR3: CASRYFGPTEAFF
J: TRBJ2-1; size: -; V: TRBV7-9; D: -; DNA: TGTGCCAGCACAAGTGGAGGGACCAATGAGCAGTTCTTC; CDR3: CASTSGGTNEQFF
J: TRBJ2-7; size: -; V: TRBV10-1; D: -; DNA: TGCGCCAGCAGTGAGACAGGGACGGAGGAGCAGTACTTC; CDR3: CASSETGTEEQYF
J: TRBJ2-2; size: -; V: TRBV5-6; D: -; DNA: TGTGCCAGCAGTTTGATAGTATTAGGTGCCGGGGAGCTGTTTTTT; CDR3: CASSLIVLGAGELFF
J: TRBJ1-1; size: -; V: TRBV5-4; D: -; DNA: TGTGCCAGCAGCTTAGGACCGCAAGCTGAAGCTTTCTTT; CDR3: CASSLGPQAEAFF
J: TRBJ2-7; size: -; V: TRBV11-2; D: TRBD1; DNA: TGTGCCAGCAGCTTAGCCCCGGGACAGGGCTACGAGCAGTACTTC; CDR3: CASSLAPGQGYEQYF
J: TRBJ1-1; size: -; V: TRBV2; D: -; DNA: TGTGCCAGCGGCCTGGGACCCACTGAAGCTTTCTTT; CDR3: CASGLGPTEAFF
J: TRBJ2-5; size: once; V: TRBV6-1; D: -; DNA: TGTGCCAGCAGTGAAATGGCTGCCCAAGAGACCCAGTACTTC; CDR3: CASSEMAAQETQYF
J: TRBJ1-1; size: -; V: TRBV5-5; D: -; DNA: TGTGCCAGCAGCGCATCAGCAAAGGGGGAAGCTTTCTTT; CDR3: CASSASAKGEAFF
J: TRBJ2-1; size: -; V: TRBV6-5; D: TRBD2; DNA: TGTGCCAGCAGTTACTCAAGCGGGGGGGCTCGGGAGCAGTTCTTC; CDR3: CASSYSSGGAREQFF
J: TRBJ1-4; size: -; V: TRBV5-1; D: TRBD1; DNA: TGCGCCAGCAGCCACGGGACAGGGAGCGAAAAACTGTTTTTT; CDR3: CASSHGTGSEKLFF
J: TRBJ2-2; size: -; V: TRBV5-4; D: -; DNA: TGTGCCAGCAGCTTGGGAGGGGGTCACGGGGAGCTGTTTTTT; CDR3: CASSLGGGHGELFF
J: TRBJ1-5; size: -; V: TRBV14; D: TRBD1; DNA: TGTGCCAGCAGCCAAGAGCGGGGACAGGAGATCCCCCATCAGCCCCAGCATTTT; CDR3: CASSQERGQEIPHQPQHF
J: TRBJ2-1; size: once; V: TRBV5-4; D: TRBD2; DNA: TGTGCCAGCAGCTTGATTCTAGCGGGAGGCTCAAATGAGCAGTTCTTC; CDR3: CASSLILAGGSNEQFF
J: TRBJ2-1; size: -; V: TRBV27; D: TRBD2; DNA: TGTGCCAGCAGACTAGCGGGGTCGAATGAGCAGTTCTTC; CDR3: CASRLAGSNEQFF
J: TRBJ1-5; size: few; V: TRBV5-1; D: -; DNA: TGCGCCAGCAGCTTGAACGGGAATAGCAATCAGCCCCAGCATTTT; CDR3: CASSLNGNSNQPQHF
J: TRBJ2-1; size: -; V: TRBV10-2; D: -; DNA: TGCGCCAGCAGTGGAGATGTCAAAGGGTACTCCTACAATGAGCAGTTCTTC; CDR3: CASSGDVKGYSYNEQFF
J: TRBJ1-6; size: -; V: TRBV2; D: -; DNA: TGTGCCAGCACCGAAGAGAATTCACCCCTCCACTTT; CDR3: CASTEENSPLHF
J: TRBJ2-7; size: -; V: TRBV3-1/TRBV3-2; D: TRBD1; DNA: TGTGCCAGCAGCCCCATGGGACAGGGCTACTTCGAGCAGTACTTC; CDR3: CASSPMGQGYFEQYF
J: TRBJ2-5; size: -; V: TRBV5-1; D: TRBD2; DNA: TGCGCCAGCAGCCCGGGAGTAGCGGGGGGGCACCCCCCTGAGACCCAGTACTTC; CDR3: CASSPGVAGGHPPETQYF
J: TRBJ1-2; size: -; V: TRBV20-1; D: -; DNA: TGCAGTGCTAGTGGTCGGCGGCATGGCTACACCTTC; CDR3: CSASGRRHGYTF
J: TRBJ1-2; size: -; V: TRBV12-5; D: -; DNA: TGTGCTAGTGGCGACAACTACTATGGCTACACCTTC; CDR3: CASGDNYYGYTF
J: TRBJ1-1; size: -; V: TRBV6-4; D: TRBD1; DNA: TGTGCCAGCAGTACGGGACAGCTGAACACTGAAGCTTTCTTT; CDR3: CASSTGQLNTEAFF
J: TRBJ2-5; size: -; V: TRBV5-1; D: TRBD2; DNA: TGCGCCAGCAGCTTGGCTCTGGCGGGGGGGACCCAGGGCGAGACCCAGTACTTC; CDR3: CASSLALAGGTQGETQYF
J: TRBJ1-5; size: few; V: TRBV4-3; D: -; DNA: TGCGCCAGCAGCCAAGACAGGGGCAATCAGCCCCAGCATTTT; CDR3: CASSQDRGNQPQHF
J: TRBJ2-7; size: -; V: TRBV7-8; D: TRBD1; DNA: TGTGCCAGCAGCCCCGGGACAGGAACCTACGAGCAGTACTTC; CDR3: CASSPGTGTYEQYF
J: TRBJ2-7; size: once; V: TRBV6-6; D: TRBD1; DNA: TGTGCCAGCAGTTATTACCGGGACAGGGGTCGGTACGAGCAGTACTTC; CDR3: CASSYYRDRGRYEQYF
J: TRBJ2-1; size: -; V: TRBV5-1; D: -; DNA: TGCGCCAGCAGCTTGGACTCGTTCTACAATGAGCAGTTCTTC; CDR3: CASSLDSFYNEQFF
J: TRBJ1-2; size: -; V: TRBV6-6; D: -; DNA: TGTGCCGCAGGGGAGCCGACTAACTATGGCTACACCTTC; CDR3: CAAGEPTNYGYTF
J: TRBJ2-2; size: -; V: TRBV5-4; D: TRBD1; DNA: TGTGCCAGCAGCAGTAAACAGGGGGCGAACACCGGGGAGCTGTTTTTT; CDR3: CASSSKQGANTGELFF
J: TRBJ1-5; size: -; V: TRBV24-1; D: TRBD1; DNA: TGTGCCACCAGTGATGGAGGGACAGGGGAGGGTCAGCCCCAGCATTTT; CDR3: CATSDGGTGEGQPQHF
J: TRBJ1-4; size: -; V: TRBV10-3; D: -; DNA: TGTGCCTCAACGGGGGCACTGGGTGAAAAACTGTTTTTT; CDR3: CASTGALGEKLFF
J: TRBJ1-1; size: -; V: TRBV5-1; D: -; DNA: TGCGCCAGCAGGACCGGAGAGAACACTGAAGCTTTCTTT; CDR3: CASRTGENTEAFF
J: TRBJ1-3; size: -; V: TRBV25-1; D: -; DNA: TGTGCCAGCAGTGCCGGAGGGAACGCTTTTGGAAACACCATATATTTT; CDR3: CASSAGGNAFGNTIYF
J: TRBJ1-1; size: -; V: TRBV3-1/TRBV3-2; D: -; DNA: TGTGCCAGCAGCCAGACCGCAACTGAAGCTTTCTTT; CDR3: CASSQTATEAFF
J: TRBJ1-1; size: -; V: TRBV3-1/TRBV3-2; D: TRBD1; DNA: TGTGCCAGCAGCCACTTGGGCAGGGGGCTAAACACTGAAGCTTTCTTT; CDR3: CASSHLGRGLNTEAFF
J: TRBJ1-5; size: -; V: TRBV7-2; D: TRBD1; DNA: TGTGCCAGCAGCATGGGACAGGGGGGGCCACAGCCCCAGCATTTT; CDR3: CASSMGQGGPQPQHF
J: TRBJ1-1; size: -; V: TRBV7-9; D: -; DNA: TGTGCCAGCAGCTTATCCGACATGAACACTGAAGCTTTCTTT; CDR3: CASSLSDMNTEAFF
J: TRBJ1-2; size: -; V: TRBV18; D: -; DNA: TGTGCCAGCTCACCAGGGCACCTATTGGGCTACACCTTC; CDR3: CASSPGHLLGYTF
J: TRBJ1-3; size: -; V: TRBV5-1; D: -; DNA: TGCGCCAGCAGCTTGGCCGGTAGTTCGGCTGGAAACACCATATATTTT; CDR3: CASSLAGSSAGNTIYF
J: TRBJ1-5; size: -; V: TRBV30; D: -; DNA: TGTGCCTGGAGTGTACACGAGGGGACGGGGAGCAATCAGCCCCAGCATTTT; CDR3: CAWSVHEGTGSNQPQHF
J: TRBJ1-1; size: once; V: TRBV3-1/TRBV3-2; D: -; DNA: TGTGCCAGCAGCCAAGACGGGGCGGTGAACACTGAAGCTTTCTTT; CDR3: CASSQDGAVNTEAFF
J: TRBJ1-4; size: -; V: TRBV19; D: -; DNA: TGTGCCAGTAGTATGTCAGGGTCGGTTGAAAAACTGTTTTTT; CDR3: CASSMSGSVEKLFF
J: TRBJ2-2; size: -; V: TRBV5-1; D: -; DNA: TGCGCCAGCAGCTTGTGGGGGGAGAACACCGGGGAGCTGTTTTTT; CDR3: CASSLWGENTGELFF
J: TRBJ1-2; size: -; V: TRBV2; D: -; DNA: TGTGCCAGCAGCCGGACAGTCTATGGCTACACCTTC; CDR3: CASSRTVYGYTF
J: TRBJ2-7; size: -; V: TRBV18; D: -; DNA: TGTGCCAGCCAGCTACGAAGGACGGATTACGAGCAGTACTTC; CDR3: CASQLRRTDYEQYF